What follows are 20 T cell receptor beta chains derived from one specimen sequenced in a study of T cells after posttransplantation cyclophosphamide. Sequenced by immunoSEQ multiplex PCR; TCRdb stores in-frame clones only, minus some. Of roughly 30,000 clones listed, 70% to 90% were seen once; the top ten hold 15%. The sequencing sample was made of PBMCs. The receptors derive from a woman aged 40-49 years with a blood cancer, CMV-positive, and with a related stem cell donor.

The chain recombines TRBV11-2 with TRBJ1-1; 9 nucleotides match TRBD1. The CDR3 runs 17 residues. V lost 5 bases to trimming and J lost 3 bases; unmatched junction nucleotides: 13. Germline CDR1 is SGHAT and CDR2 is FQNNGV. In DNA form, the CDR3 reads TGTGCCAGCAGCCCCGCTCCCGGGACAGGGCTTTACACTGAAGCTTTCTTT. This codes for CASSPAPGTGLYTEAFF.

The CDR3 loop reads CASSSLRGQETQYF. CDR3 DNA: TGTGCCAGCAGCTCACTCCGGGGCCAAGAGACCCAGTACTTC. The V call is TRBV11-2, the J call TRBJ2-5, with a tentative D call TRBD2 (5 bases). CDR3 length: 14 amino acids. Trimming took 4 bases from V and 1 from J, leaving 10 bases between them. CDR1 is SGHAT and CDR2 is FQNNGV in the germline V gene.

As DNA, the CDR3 is TGTGCCAGCAGAGAATCGGGACAGGGGGGCGAGCAGTACTTC. The encoded protein is CASRESGQGGEQYF. This rearrangement joins TRBV27 to TRBJ2-7, with TRBD1 identical over 11 bases. After removal of 6 bases from V and 6 bases from J, the junction contained 7 bases not matched to a gene. Germline V CDR1 and CDR2: MNHEY, SMNVEV (reference sequence). The CDR3 is made up of 14 amino acids.

V is TRBV2 and J is TRBJ2-5; 9 bases agree with TRBD1. The V segment lost 4 bases and the J segment 5 bases; nucleotides outside the gene matches: 11. The CDR3 runs 16 residues. Germline V lookup: CDR1 SNHLY, CDR2 FYNNEI. The CDR3 sequence: CASSVSRTGASETQYF. The CDR3 bases are TGTGCCAGCAGTGTCTCCCGGACAGGGGCGAGTGAGACCCAGTACTTC. The full variable domain, with the rest looked up from reference TRBV2 and TRBJ2-5, is EPEVTQTPSHQVTQMGQEVILRCVPISNHLYFYWYRQILGQKVEFLVSFYNNEISEKSEIFDDQFSVERPDGSNFTLKIRSTKLEDSAMYFCASSVSRTGASETQYFGPGTRLLVL.

The genes are TRBV29-1 and TRBJ2-3, with D tentatively TRBD1 (6 bases). The CDR3 sequence is 16 residues long. V dropped 3 bases and J dropped 0 bases, with 16 bases sitting between them. The germline V gene has CDR1 SQVTM and CDR2 ANQGSEA. The CDR3 DNA is TGCAGCGTTGATGGTATCTGGACAGACAGCACAGATACGCAGTATTTT. The encoded protein is CSVDGIWTDSTDTQYF.

The chain links TRBV9 to TRBJ1-2; 7 positions agree with TRBD1. The CDR3 has 16 amino acids. Germline V gene sequence: CDR1 SGDLS, CDR2 YYNGEE. Losses at the gene ends were 3 bases for V and 3 bases for J; bases not matched to a gene: 11. The CDR3 bases are TGTGCCAGCAGCGAACCCACCGGGACAGAAGACTATGGCTACACCTTC. Residues: CASSEPTGTEDYGYTF.

The chain employs TRBV5-1 and TRBJ1-5; D unclear. Germline CDR1 and CDR2: SGHRS and YFSETQ. CDR3 length: 17 amino acids. The ends were cut back, 5 bases at V and 0 bases at J, with 18 bases in the middle. The CDR3 coding sequence is TGCGCCAGCAGTCCTACAGTGACGCTGGATAGCAATCAGCCCCAGCATTTT. Amino acid sequence: CASSPTVTLDSNQPQHF. The complete variable domain, with remaining parts taken from reference TRBV5-1 and TRBJ1-5, reads KAGVTQTPRYLIKTRGQQVTLSCSPISGHRSVSWYQQTPGQGLQFLFEYFSETQRNKGNFPGRFSGRQFSNSRSEMNVSTLELGDSALYLCASSPTVTLDSNQPQHFGDGTRLSIL.

The chain has TRBV5-1 and TRBJ2-1; 7 bases align to TRBD1. The length of the CDR3 is 14 residues. Losses at the gene ends were 5 bases for V and 0 bases for J; bases not matched to a gene: 2. Germline V lookup: CDR1 SGHRS, CDR2 YFSETQ. The CDR3 spells CASRRDSSYNEQFF. In nucleotides, the CDR3 is TGCGCCAGCAGAAGGGACAGCTCCTACAATGAGCAGTTCTTC.

This sequence joins TRBV7-6 and TRBJ2-7, with TRBD1 matching over 10 bases. Germline V CDR1 and CDR2: SGHVS, FNYEAQ. The CDR3 totals 15 residues. The J segment lost 2 bases and the V segment lost 6 bases, leaving 7 bases of the junction unmatched. In DNA, the CDR3 is TGTGCCAGCAGTACCGGGACAGGGGTAACCTACGAGCAGTACTTC. Its protein is CASSTGTGVTYEQYF.

A few counts support this clone. The V gene is TRBV7-9, the J gene TRBJ1-2; TRBD1 matches 9 bases. The CDR3 has 15 amino acids. Germline CDR1 SEHNR, CDR2 FQNEAQ (reference sequence). V was pared by 7 bases and J by 6 bases, with 12 bases of the junction left unmatched. The CDR3, as DNA: TGTGCCAGCACCCTGGGGGACAGGGAGGGAGATGGCTACACCTTC. It specifies CASTLGDREGDGYTF.

The genes are TRBV11-3 and TRBJ1-1, with D possibly matching TRBD1 (5 bases). The CDR3 contains 12 residues. Germline CDR1 is SGHNT and CDR2 is YENEEA. The ends were cut back, 4 bases at V and 5 bases at J, with 8 bases in the middle. The CDR3 DNA sequence: TGTGCCAGCAGCTCCGGGGGGACTGAAGCTTTCTTT. Translation: CASSSGGTEAFF.

The rearrangement joins TRBV5-4 to TRBJ2-5, with TRBD2 matching over 9 bases. The CDR3 is 16 residues long. The junction had 5 bases not matched to a gene; V was cut back by 0 bases and J by 2 bases. CDR1 and CDR2 (germline): SGHNT, YYREEE (reference sequence). The CDR3 region is CASSLAQRGEQETQYF. The CDR3 DNA sequence: TGTGCCAGCAGCTTGGCCCAGCGGGGGGAGCAAGAGACCCAGTACTTC.

V is TRBV28 and J is TRBJ2-7; 11 nucleotides align to TRBD1. The germline V gene has CDR1 MDHEN and CDR2 SYDVKM. V lost 7 bases to trimming and J lost 1 base; unmatched junction nucleotides: 9. This CDR3 has 16 residues. The CDR3 reads CASIGQGALSSYEQYF. The CDR3 DNA is TGTGCCAGCATCGGACAGGGGGCCCTTTCTTCCTACGAGCAGTACTTC.

This clone was seen just once. The rearrangement uses TRBV4-1 and TRBJ1-2; D is perhaps TRBD1 (5 bases). The V and J ends lost 1 base and 2 bases respectively, with 14 bases between them. This CDR3 region has 16 residues. Germline V CDR1 and CDR2: MGHRA, YSYEKL. The CDR3 coding sequence is TGCGCCAGCAGCCAAGTAGTCAGGGAACACAACTATGGCTACACCTTC. Its translation: CASSQVVREHNYGYTF.

CDR3 region: CASSLGTGVRELSYGYTF. The DNA for the CDR3 is TGCGCCAGCAGCCTCGGGACAGGGGTAAGGGAGCTCTCCTATGGCTACACCTTC. This sequence joins TRBV4-1 and TRBJ1-2; 10 bases fit TRBD1. The CDR3 totals 18 residues. Germline V lookup: CDR1 MGHRA, CDR2 YSYEKL. The V gene end was trimmed by 4 bases and the J gene end by 4 bases; junction bases not matched to a gene: 15.

V is TRBV20-1 and J is TRBJ1-2; no clear D gene. Trimming took off 1 base at V and 4 bases at J, with 4 bases between the two ends. The CDR3 has 11 amino acids. Germline CDR1 and CDR2: DFQATT and SNEGSKA (reference sequence). CDR3 protein: CSARGSYGYTF. The DNA of the CDR3 is TGCAGTGCTAGAGGGAGCTATGGCTACACCTTC.

The chain recombines TRBV11-1 with TRBJ1-1; D perhaps matches TRBD1 (6 bases). The V end was cut by 4 bases, the J end by 0 bases, with 12 bases between. Germline loops: CDR1 SGHAT, CDR2 FQDESV (reference sequence). CDR3 length: 15 amino acids. The CDR3 nucleotides are TGTGCCAGCAGCTGGACAGTAACCCTGAACACTGAAGCTTTCTTT. It encodes CASSWTVTLNTEAFF. Looking up the rest from reference TRBV11-1 and TRBJ1-1 gives the full variable domain: EAEVAQSPRYKITEKSQAVAFWCDPISGHATLYWYRQILGQGPELLVQFQDESVVDDSQLPKDRFSAERLKGVDSTLKIQPAELGDSAMYLCASSWTVTLNTEAFFGQGTRLTVV.

The chain couples TRBV19 to TRBJ1-1, with D possibly being TRBD1 (5 bases). V gave up 5 bases and J gave up 2 bases, with 12 bases separating them. Germline assignment: CDR1 LNHDA and CDR2 SQIVND (reference sequence). The CDR3 spans 14 residues. The CDR3 loop is CASSADSGNTEAFF. DNA for the CDR3: TGTGCCAGTAGTGCCGACAGTGGTAACACTGAAGCTTTCTTT.

J is TRBJ2-6 and V is TRBV25-1; D perhaps matches TRBD1 (6 bases). The germline V and J ends were trimmed by 4 bases and 4 bases, with 17 bases remaining between them. The CDR3 is 17 residues long. From germline, CDR1 is MGHDK and CDR2 SYGVNS. CDR3 DNA sequence: TGTGCCAGCAGTGGGTCGCAGGGGACATCCGGGGCCAACGTCCTGACTTTC. Protein product: CASSGSQGTSGANVLTF.

On this clone: The germline gene is not matched at one end of the junction; a read error may be the cause. The genes are TRBV19 and TRBJ1-5, with 8 bases identical to TRBD1. CDR1 is LNHDA and CDR2 is SQIVND in the germline V gene (reference sequence). The CDR3 is made up of 15 amino acids. CDR3 sequence reads: CASSYGTGSIQPQHF. The DNA of the CDR3 is TGTGCCAGTAGTTACGGGACAGGCAGCATTCAGCCCCAGCATTTT.